This T cell receptor (beta chain) was sequenced in a study of blood T cell repertoires in COVID-19 (dated by TCRdb to between 2020 and 2021). For the study in its entirety: The collaborator samples originated in the United States, Italy and Spain and spanned the acute and convalescent phases of COVID-19. Where available, HLA class I and class II types were taken from metadata supplied by the sample provider and were not determined by assay-based typing. Sample metadata almost always included a de-identified subject ID, COVID-19 status, age in years and sex. Deeply sampled blood TCRbeta repertoires from subjects exposed to, actively infected with, or recovered from COVID-19 were included in the dataset. The samples were drawn from two sources: the first 160 participants of the ongoing ImmuneRACE study, and over 950 subjects contributed by 6 global collaborators. The prospective study material was composed of cDNA or gDNA derived from T cells, B-cell-depleted T cells, or PBMCs. The repertoires were made available in a free public database intended to serve as a resource for research on the immune response to SARS-CoV-2.

The CDR1 and CDR2 encoded by the germline V gene (reference sequence) are MNHEY and SMNVEV. V was cut back by 4 bases and J by 6 bases, leaving a gap of 4 bases between them. From the cysteine through the phenylalanine, the CDR3 covers 11 amino acids. The kept DNA is CDR3 alone, 33 bases in frame from the first base. TCRbeta CDR3 regions were amplified from genomic DNA using the immunoSEQ Assay, a bias-controlled multiplex PCR. The original pipeline was this. The number of nucleated cells in each sample was estimated from the amplification of reference gene primers within the assay. Sequence reads were collapsed and filtered to measure the absolute abundance of every unique TCRbeta CDR3 rearrangement. For each sample, productive Simpson clonality was calculated by taking the square root of Simpson's diversity index across productive rearrangements. TCRdb holds this immuneACCESS table with in-frame rearrangements only. Some clones are missing; in checked studies, unresolved V genes explain under half, and the rest has no known cause. V, J and clone size derive from that table, while D and trimming were established from the DNA sequence. The sample table records a few hundred thousand clones; 80% to 90% of these occur just once. 1% to 1.3% of the sample rests with the top ten.

Beyond this particular receptor, the publication reports: How much clinical and demographic metadata was included differed by source and by participant, and the metadata was provided uncurated.

Participants in the prospective study were aged roughly 18 to 100 years, lived in 24 United States geographic areas, and enrolled through a virtual design. In the prospective study, participants were assigned to cohorts based on the clinical history participants reported in a screening survey and a study questionnaire. Recovered participants in ImmuneRACE Cohort 3 were defined as having two consecutive negative NP/OP PCR tests, clearance from a healthcare professional, or resolution of symptoms. In the prospective study, mobile phlebotomists collected whole blood, serum and a nasopharyngeal or oropharyngeal swab from each participant. Prospective study participants could optionally give additional blood draws and questionnaires over a roughly 2-month period. Blood samples from the prospective study were shipped frozen or at room temperature prior to DNA extraction. On this clone itself: Its antigen is unknown. No base quality information exists; no much larger clone differs at one position.

The rearranged segments are TRBV27 and TRBJ2-1; too little of a D gene remains to name it. The clonotype comes from a man aged 25-40 years who had recovered from COVID-19. Sequenced input: PBMCs or T cells enriched from blood (not recorded which). The CDR3 reads CASSSTNEQFF. The DNA sequence is given as TGTGCCAGCAGTTCTACCAATGAGCAGTTCTTC.